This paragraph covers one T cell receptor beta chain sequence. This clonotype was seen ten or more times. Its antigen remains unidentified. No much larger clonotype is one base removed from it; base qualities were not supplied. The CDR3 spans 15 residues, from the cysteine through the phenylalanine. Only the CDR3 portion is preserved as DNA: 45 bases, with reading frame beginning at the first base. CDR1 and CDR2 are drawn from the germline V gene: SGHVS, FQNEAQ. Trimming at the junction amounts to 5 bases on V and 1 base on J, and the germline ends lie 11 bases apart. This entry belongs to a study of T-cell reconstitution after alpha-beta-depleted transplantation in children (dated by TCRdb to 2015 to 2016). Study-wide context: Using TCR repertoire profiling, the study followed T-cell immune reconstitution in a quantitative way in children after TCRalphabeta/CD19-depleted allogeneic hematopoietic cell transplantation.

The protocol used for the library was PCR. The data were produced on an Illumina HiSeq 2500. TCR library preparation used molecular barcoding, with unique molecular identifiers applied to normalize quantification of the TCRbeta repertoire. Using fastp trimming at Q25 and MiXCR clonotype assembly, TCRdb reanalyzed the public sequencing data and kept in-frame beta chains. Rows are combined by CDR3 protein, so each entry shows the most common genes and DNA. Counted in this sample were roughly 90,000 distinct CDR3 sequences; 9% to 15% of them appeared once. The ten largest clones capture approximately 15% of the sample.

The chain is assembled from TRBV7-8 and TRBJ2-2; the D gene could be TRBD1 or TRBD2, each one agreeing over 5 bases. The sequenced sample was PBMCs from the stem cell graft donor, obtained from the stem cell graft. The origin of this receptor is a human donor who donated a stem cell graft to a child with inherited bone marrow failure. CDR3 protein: CASSLRGLNTGELFF. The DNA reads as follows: TGTGCCAGCAGCCTGAGGGGTTTGAACACCGGGGAGCTGTTTTTT.